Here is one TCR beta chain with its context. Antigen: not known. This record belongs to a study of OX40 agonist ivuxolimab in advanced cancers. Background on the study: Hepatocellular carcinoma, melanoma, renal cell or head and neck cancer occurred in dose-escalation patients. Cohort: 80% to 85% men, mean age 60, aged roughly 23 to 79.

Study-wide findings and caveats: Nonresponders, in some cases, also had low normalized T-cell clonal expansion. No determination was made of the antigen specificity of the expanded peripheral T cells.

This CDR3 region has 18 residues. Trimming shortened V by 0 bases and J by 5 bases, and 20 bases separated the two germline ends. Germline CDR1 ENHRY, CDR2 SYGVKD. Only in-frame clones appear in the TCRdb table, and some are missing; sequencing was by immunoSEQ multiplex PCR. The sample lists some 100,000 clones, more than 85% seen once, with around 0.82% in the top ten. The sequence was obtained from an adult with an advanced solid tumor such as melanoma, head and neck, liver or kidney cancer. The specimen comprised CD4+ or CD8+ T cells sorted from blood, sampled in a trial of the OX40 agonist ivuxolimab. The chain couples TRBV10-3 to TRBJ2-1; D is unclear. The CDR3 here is CAISESPGNNPIHNEQFF. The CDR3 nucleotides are TGTGCCATCAGTGAGTCGCCAGGAAACAACCCTATCCACAATGAGCAGTTCTTC.